This passage covers 13 T cell receptor beta chains from one sample sequenced in a study of T cell responses to AZD1222 COVID-19 vaccine. Profiling relied on immunoSEQ multiplex PCR, and the TCRdb table lists in-frame clones only, not all of them. This sample has 250,000 to 300,000 clones, with 85% to 95% found just once. The sequencing used peripheral blood, collected 28 days after the second AZD1222 dose. The receptor source for this set is an adult who received the AZD1222 COVID-19 vaccine.

The chain couples TRBV28 to TRBJ1-5, with D unclear. CDR3 size: 12 residues. The germline V gene encodes CDR1 MDHEN and CDR2 SYDVKM. Trimming took off 2 bases at V and 6 bases at J, with 5 bases between the two ends. The CDR3 nucleotides are TGTGCCAGCAGTTTAAACGTTCAGCCCCAGCATTTT. Translation gives CASSLNVQPQHF. Full variable domain (missing parts from reference TRBV28 and TRBJ1-5): DVKVTQSSRYLVKRTGEKVFLECVQDMDHENMFWYRQDPGLGLRLIYFSYDVKMKEKGDIPEGYSVSREKKERFSLILESASTNQTSMYLCASSLNVQPQHFGDGTRLSIL.

This chain joins TRBV6-5 and TRBJ1-1, with D unclear. Trimming stripped 2 bases from V and 0 bases from J, with 7 bases between. The germline gives CDR1 MNHEY, CDR2 SVGAGI. This CDR3 contains 14 residues. The DNA of the CDR3 is TGTGCCAGCAGTTACCAACGGGTGAACACTGAAGCTTTCTTT. It specifies CASSYQRVNTEAFF.

The V call is TRBV18, the J call TRBJ1-2; maybe TRBD1 (5 bases). V was clipped by 3 bases and J by 0 bases, with 8 bases between them. Germline V gene sequence: CDR1 KGHSH, CDR2 LQKENI. The CDR3 sequence is 14 residues long. The CDR3 spells CASSPVGANYGYTF. CDR3 DNA sequence: TGTGCCAGCTCACCTGTGGGGGCTAACTATGGCTACACCTTC. Combining the CDR3 with reference TRBV18 and TRBJ1-2 gives the whole variable domain NAGVMQNPRHLVRRRGQEARLRCSPMKGHSHVYWYRQLPEEGLKFMVYLQKENIIDESGMPKERFSAEFPKEGPSILRIQQVVRGDSAAYFCASSPVGANYGYTFGSGTRLTVV.

This sequence joins TRBV2 and TRBJ1-2; 9 bases are shared with TRBD1. The CDR3 covers 14 residues. Germline CDR1 and CDR2: SNHLY and FYNNEI. The J segment lost 3 bases and the V segment lost 8 bases, leaving 7 bases of the junction unmatched. The CDR3 is CASSTGGEDYGYTF. The CDR3, as DNA: TGTGCCAGCTCTACAGGGGGCGAGGACTATGGCTACACCTTC.

This clone was counted between two and nine times. This rearrangement joins TRBV6-2 or TRBV6-3 to TRBJ2-7; D ambiguous. CDR1 is MNHEY and CDR2 is SVGEGT in the germline V gene. This CDR3 region has 12 residues. V was trimmed by 0 bases and J by 10 bases, leaving 10 bases between them. CDR3 in amino acids: CASSYSSGVQYF. DNA for the CDR3: TGTGCCAGCAGTTACTCCTCTGGGGTCCAGTACTTC.

The rearrangement joins TRBV5-6 to TRBJ2-2; D is ambiguous. V was shortened by 0 bases and J by 4 bases, with 4 bases between the two germline ends. The CDR3 is 13 amino acids. CDR1 is SGHDT and CDR2 is YYEEEE in the germline V gene. CDR3 loop: CASSLGPTGELFF. The CDR3 nucleotides are TGTGCCAGCAGCTTGGGACCCACCGGGGAGCTGTTTTTT.

CDR3 loop: CATSEGRNTEAFF. The CDR3 bases are TGTGCCACCAGTGAAGGCCGGAACACTGAAGCTTTCTTT. V is TRBV24-1 and J is TRBJ1-1, with D unclear. The V gene lost 4 bases and the J gene lost 1 base, with 6 bases spanning the gap. CDR3 length: 13 amino acids. Germline CDR1 reads KGHDR; CDR2 reads SFDVKD.

V is TRBV7-8 and J is TRBJ1-3; a weak D match, TRBD1 (5 bases). The V end lost 0 bases, the J end lost 4 bases, and 10 bases lay between the germline ends. The CDR3 spans 15 residues. Germline CDR1 SGHVS, CDR2 FQNEAQ. CDR3 residues: CASSLAPGTGNTIYF. The CDR3 coding sequence is TGTGCCAGCAGCTTAGCGCCGGGGACGGGAAACACCATATATTTT.

The chain carries TRBV30 and TRBJ1-1; unclear D gene. This CDR3 is 14 amino acids long. The V gene lost 1 base and the J gene lost 1 base, with 10 bases spanning the gap. The V gene's germline CDR1 is GTSNPN and CDR2 SVGIG (reference sequence). The CDR3: CAWSALGRNTEAFF. As DNA, the CDR3 is TGTGCCTGGAGTGCACTTGGCAGGAACACTGAAGCTTTCTTT. The whole variable domain, remainder taken from reference TRBV30 and TRBJ1-1, is SQTIHQWPATLVQPVGSPLSLECTVEGTSNPNLYWYRQAAGRGLQLLFYSVGIGQISSEVPQNLSASRPQDRQFILSSKKLLLSDSGFYLCAWSALGRNTEAFFGQGTRLTVV.

CDR3 DNA sequence: TGTGCCAGCAGCCAGCAGGGGGCCGGGGAGCTGTTTTTT. It specifies CASSQQGAGELFF. The gene calls are TRBV3-1 (or the pseudogene TRBV3-2) and TRBJ2-2; 7 nucleotides align to TRBD1. This CDR3 spans 13 amino acids. Germline values: CDR1 LGHDT, CDR2 YNNKEL (reference sequence). With V trimmed by 3 bases and J by 6 bases, 1 base remained unmatched.

This clone was recorded only once. The chain couples TRBV9 to TRBJ2-2; no reliable D call. V was clipped by 4 bases and J by 7 bases, with 14 bases between them. CDR3 length equals 14 residues. Germline V CDR1 and CDR2: SGDLS, YYNGEE. In nucleotides, the CDR3 is TGTGCCAGCAGCCCAGAGGCAGCTATCGGGGAGCTGTTTTTT. As protein: CASSPEAAIGELFF.

The CDR3 DNA reads as TGTGCCTGGAGTGTAAGGGGGGGCACCGGGGAGCTGTTTTTT. This encodes CAWSVRGGTGELFF. The rearrangement joins TRBV30 to TRBJ2-2, with D possibly being TRBD2 (7 bases). Germline loops: CDR1 GTSNPN, CDR2 SVGIG (reference sequence). CDR3 length equals 14 residues. V shed 0 bases and J shed 4 bases, with 9 bases lying between them.

This clone was observed a handful of times. The chain recombines TRBV6-2 or TRBV6-3 with TRBJ1-4; D call uncertain. CDR1 MNHEY and CDR2 SVGEGT come from the germline V gene. This CDR3 comprises 14 residues. The ends were cut back, 6 bases at V and 1 base at J, with 9 bases in the middle. CDR3 amino acids: CASSSLRTNEKLFF. CDR3 bases: TGTGCCAGCAGCTCTCTACGAACTAATGAAAAACTGTTTTTT.